Listed below are T cell receptor beta chains from one sample, sequenced in a study of blood T cells in healthy people across ages. TCRdb re-called the 5' RACE reads through MiXCR, storing one row per CDR3 protein. The data show some 700,000 distinct CDR3 sequences, 20% to 25% seen once. Source material: blood. These receptors came from a man in his sixties or seventies in good health. CDR3s include the opening cysteine and the closing phenylalanine or tryptophan. A D gene is named only where the DNA matches it firmly. Only some rows state a clone size, as once, few, many or a class for expanded clones.

J	D	size	V	CDR3	DNA
TRBJ1-1	NA	many	TRBV3-1	CASSQEGQNTEAFF	TGTGCCAGCAGCCAAGAAGGGCAGAACACTGAAGCTTTCTTT
TRBJ2-7	NA	few	TRBV20-1	CSVTDSLKLYEQYF	TGCAGTGTTACGGACAGCCTAAAACTCTACGAGCAGTACTTC
TRBJ2-2	NA	few	TRBV5-1	CASSTPGTDTGELFF	TGCGCCAGCAGCACTCCCGGGACGGATACCGGGGAGCTGTTTTTT
TRBJ2-3	NA	few	TRBV29-1	CSVDPDPLTQYF	TGCAGCGTTGACCCGGACCCCCTTACGCAGTATTTT
TRBJ1-2	NA	few	TRBV7-9	CASSLGAAVGYGYTF	TGTGCCAGCAGCTTAGGGGCAGCGGTCGGCTATGGCTACACCTTC
TRBJ2-7	TRBD1	NA	TRBV14	CASSLHNRGLKREQYF	TGTGCCAGCAGCCTACACAACAGGGGGCTAAAAAGGGAGCAGTACTTC
TRBJ2-3	TRBD2	NA	TRBV3-1	CASSQGGGVTDTQYF	TGTGCCAGCAGCCAAGGCGGGGGGGTTACAGATACGCAGTATTTT
TRBJ2-5	TRBD2	many	TRBV6-6	CASSRLAPETQYF	TGTGCCAGCAGTCGACTAGCGCCGGAGACCCAGTACTTC
TRBJ2-3	TRBD1	few	TRBV7-8	CASSFFPGQGARGDTQYF	TGTGCCAGCAGCTTTTTCCCGGGACAGGGGGCGAGGGGAGATACGCAGTATTTT
TRBJ2-5	TRBD1	NA	TRBV28	CASSLWTGTLQETQYF	TGTGCCAGCAGTTTATGGACAGGGACCCTACAAGAGACCCAGTACTTC
TRBJ2-1	NA	NA	TRBV7-8	CASSSSVNSYNEQFF	TGTGCCAGCAGCTCGAGCGTAAACTCCTACAATGAGCAGTTCTTC
TRBJ1-3	TRBD1	NA	TRBV4-2	CASSQDLGRGRGNTIYF	TGTGCCAGCAGCCAAGATCTGGGCAGGGGGCGGGGAAACACCATATATTTT
TRBJ1-5	TRBD1	few	TRBV7-2	CASSSRTGGGQPQHF	TGTGCCAGCAGCTCTAGGACAGGTGGCGGTCAGCCCCAGCATTTT
TRBJ1-2	NA	once	TRBV7-2	CASSPPPSSGYTF	TGTGCCAGCAGCCCACCCCCTAGTTCTGGCTACACCTTC
TRBJ2-7	TRBD1	NA	TRBV24-1	CATSDPRTGVIEQYF	TGTGCCACCAGTGATCCGCGGACAGGGGTTATCGAGCAGTACTTC
TRBJ2-1	TRBD2	few	TRBV2	CASRPRTSGYEQFF	TGTGCCAGCCGACCTAGGACTAGCGGCTATGAGCAGTTCTTC
TRBJ1-2	TRBD1	NA	TRBV12-3/TRBV12-4	CASSLVPGQGGYGYTF	TGTGCCAGCAGTTTAGTCCCTGGACAGGGGGGCTATGGCTACACCTTC
TRBJ1-3	NA	NA	TRBV14	CASSPQAYTIYF	TGTGCCAGCAGCCCACAGGCTTACACCATATATTTT
TRBJ1-5	NA	NA	TRBV6-2/TRBV6-3	CASSYSRAVNQPQHF	TGTGCCAGCAGTTACTCGCGGGCAGTCAATCAGCCCCAGCATTTT
TRBJ2-4	NA	many	TRBV29-1	CSVSEDAKNIQYF	TGCAGCGTTAGTGAGGATGCCAAAAACATTCAGTACTTC
TRBJ1-1	TRBD1	few	TRBV29-1	CSVATGPNTEAFF	TGCAGCGTTGCGACAGGGCCAAACACTGAAGCTTTCTTT
TRBJ2-7	TRBD2	NA	TRBV5-1	CASSLALAGTDEQYF	TGCGCCAGCAGCTTGGCACTAGCGGGGACCGACGAGCAGTACTTC
TRBJ1-2	NA	NA	TRBV29-1	CSSGAILDSGYTF	TGCAGCTCTGGGGCAATATTGGATTCTGGCTACACCTTC
TRBJ2-1	NA	NA	TRBV21-1	CASSKGDNEQFF	TGTGCCAGCAGCAAAGGGGACAATGAGCAGTTCTTC
TRBJ2-7	TRBD1	NA	TRBV28	CASSLKGAIEQYF	TGTGCCAGCAGTTTAAAGGGGGCAATCGAGCAGTACTTC
TRBJ1-1	NA	NA	TRBV5-6	CASSFIDQNTEAFF	TGTGCCAGCAGCTTTATTGACCAGAACACTGAAGCTTTCTTT
TRBJ2-4	NA	NA	TRBV5-1	CASEEGDSKNIQYF	TGCGCCAGCGAGGAGGGGGACAGCAAAAACATTCAGTACTTC
TRBJ2-3	TRBD2	NA	TRBV3-1	CASSHLDGGVYTQYF	TGTGCCAGCAGCCATCTGGACGGGGGGGTTTATACGCAGTATTTT
TRBJ2-3	TRBD2	NA	TRBV12-3/TRBV12-4	CASSPHHPGLAGTDTQYF	TGTGCCAGCAGTCCTCACCATCCGGGACTAGCGGGCACAGATACGCAGTATTTT
TRBJ1-2	TRBD1	NA	TRBV5-1	CASRTGLYGYTF	TGCGCCAGTAGGACAGGTCTCTATGGCTACACCTTC
TRBJ2-5	TRBD2	NA	TRBV10-2	CASSVAGDVLQAAFF	TGCGCCAGCAGTGTTGCGGGAGATGTCCTACAAGCTGCGTTCTTC
TRBJ2-1	NA	NA	TRBV28	CASSRTTVTYNEQFF	TGTGCCAGCAGCCGGACTACGGTGACCTACAATGAGCAGTTCTTC
TRBJ2-7	NA	few	TRBV7-9	CASSLNTAYEQYF	TGTGCCAGCAGCTTAAACACAGCTTACGAGCAGTACTTC
TRBJ2-1	TRBD1	few	TRBV20-1	CSAAGTGAYNEQFF	TGCAGTGCAGCCGGGACAGGGGCCTACAATGAGCAGTTCTTC
TRBJ1-2	TRBD1	few	TRBV20-1	CSASPDRGEGGYTF	TGCAGTGCTAGTCCCGACAGGGGCGAAGGGGGCTACACCTTC
TRBJ2-5	NA	NA	TRBV6-2/TRBV6-3	CASSWFQDTRYQETQYF	TGTGCCAGCAGTTGGTTTCAGGACACCCGGTACCAAGAGACCCAGTACTTC
TRBJ1-2	NA	many	TRBV27	CASSLLGYGYTF	TGTGCCAGCAGCTTATTAGGGTATGGCTACACCTTC
TRBJ2-1	NA	many	TRBV5-1	CASSSRSGGLYNEQFF	TGCGCCAGCAGCTCGCGGAGCGGCGGTTTATACAATGAGCAGTTCTTC
TRBJ2-1	TRBD2	NA	TRBV20-1	CSARDWTSAYNEQFF	TGCAGTGCTAGAGATTGGACTAGCGCCTACAATGAGCAGTTCTTC
TRBJ2-4	NA	NA	TRBV4-3	CASSQGDEAKNIQYF	TGCGCCAGCAGCCAAGGGGACGAAGCCAAAAACATTCAGTACTTC
TRBJ1-4	NA	many	TRBV5-1	CASSLGRGGTNEKLFF	TGCGCCAGCAGCTTGGGAAGGGGTGGAACTAATGAAAAACTGTTTTTT
TRBJ2-7	NA	few	TRBV3-1	CASSQLVSNEQYF	TGTGCCAGCAGCCAACTAGTTTCCAACGAGCAGTACTTC
TRBJ2-5	NA	few	TRBV3-1	CASNRVPQETQYF	TGTGCCAGCAATCGGGTACCCCAAGAGACCCAGTACTTC
TRBJ2-4	NA	NA	TRBV12-3/TRBV12-4	CASSFHSGEAKNIQYF	TGTGCCAGCAGTTTCCATTCGGGGGAAGCCAAAAACATTCAGTACTTC
TRBJ2-3	NA	NA	TRBV7-3	CASSLNLAQGTDTQYF	TGTGCCAGCAGCTTAAATTTAGCACAGGGCACAGATACGCAGTATTTT
TRBJ2-5	NA	NA	TRBV6-6	CASSFPRGGGPQETQYF	TGTGCCAGCAGTTTTCCGAGGGGCGGGGGCCCCCAAGAGACCCAGTACTTC
TRBJ1-1	TRBD1	NA	TRBV4-1	CASSQPDREVAEAFF	TGCGCCAGCAGCCAACCGGACAGGGAAGTTGCTGAAGCTTTCTTT
TRBJ2-3	TRBD2	NA	TRBV28	CASSIGLAGGQGDTQYF	TGTGCCAGCAGCATAGGGCTAGCGGGGGGGCAGGGAGATACGCAGTATTTT
TRBJ1-4	NA	few	TRBV2	CASSGDALEKLFF	TGTGCCAGCAGTGGGGACGCCCTAGAAAAACTGTTTTTT
TRBJ1-1	NA	NA	TRBV20-1	CSARVDRPEAFF	TGCAGTGCTAGAGTTGACCGTCCGGAAGCTTTCTTT
TRBJ1-2	NA	NA	TRBV12-3/TRBV12-4	CASSRVFTYGYTF	TGTGCCAGCAGCCGGGTATTTACCTATGGCTACACCTTC
TRBJ1-1	NA	few	TRBV6-5	CASSYIWGTRGAFF	TGTGCCAGCAGTTACATCTGGGGCACCCGGGGAGCTTTCTTT
TRBJ1-1	NA	few	TRBV15	CATSTRQTEAFF	TGTGCCACCAGCACCCGACAGACTGAAGCTTTCTTT
TRBJ1-2	TRBD1	few	TRBV12-3/TRBV12-4	CASSRQGRRYGYTF	TGTGCCAGCAGCCGACAGGGTAGGCGGTATGGCTACACCTTC
TRBJ2-3	TRBD1	NA	TRBV11-2	CASSLTGTGFSDPQYF	TGTGCCAGCAGCTTGACCGGGACAGGGTTTTCAGATCCGCAGTATTTT